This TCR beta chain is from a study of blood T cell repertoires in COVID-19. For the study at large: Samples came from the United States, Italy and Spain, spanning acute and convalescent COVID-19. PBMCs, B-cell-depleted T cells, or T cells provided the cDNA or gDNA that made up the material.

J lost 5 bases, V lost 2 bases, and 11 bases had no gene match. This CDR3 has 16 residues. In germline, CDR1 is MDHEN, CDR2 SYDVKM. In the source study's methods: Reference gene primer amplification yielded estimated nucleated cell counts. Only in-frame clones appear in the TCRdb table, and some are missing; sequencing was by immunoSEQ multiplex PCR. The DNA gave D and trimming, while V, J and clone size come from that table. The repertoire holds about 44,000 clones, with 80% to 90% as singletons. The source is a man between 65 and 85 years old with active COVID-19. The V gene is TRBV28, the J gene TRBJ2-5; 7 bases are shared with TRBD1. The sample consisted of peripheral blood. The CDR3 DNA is TGTGCCAGCAGTTTACCCCACCCCACAGGGGCGGAGACCCAGTACTTC. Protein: CASSLPHPTGAETQYF.